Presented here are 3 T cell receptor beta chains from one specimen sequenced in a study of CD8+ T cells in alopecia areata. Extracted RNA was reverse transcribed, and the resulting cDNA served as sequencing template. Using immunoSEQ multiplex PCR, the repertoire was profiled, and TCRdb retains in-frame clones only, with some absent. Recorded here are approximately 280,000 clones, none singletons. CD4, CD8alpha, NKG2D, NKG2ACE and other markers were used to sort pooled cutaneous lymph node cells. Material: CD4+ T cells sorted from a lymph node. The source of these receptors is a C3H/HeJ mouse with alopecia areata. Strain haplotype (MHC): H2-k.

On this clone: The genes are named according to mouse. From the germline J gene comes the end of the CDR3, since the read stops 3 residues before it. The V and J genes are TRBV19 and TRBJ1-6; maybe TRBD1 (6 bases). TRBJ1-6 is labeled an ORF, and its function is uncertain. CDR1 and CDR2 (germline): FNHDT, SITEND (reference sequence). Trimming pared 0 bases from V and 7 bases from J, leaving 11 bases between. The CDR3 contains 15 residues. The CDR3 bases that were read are TGTGCCAGCAGTATAGGGGGGGCCCCAAATTCGCCC. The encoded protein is CASSIGGAPNSP. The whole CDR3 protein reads CASSIGGAPNSPLYF.

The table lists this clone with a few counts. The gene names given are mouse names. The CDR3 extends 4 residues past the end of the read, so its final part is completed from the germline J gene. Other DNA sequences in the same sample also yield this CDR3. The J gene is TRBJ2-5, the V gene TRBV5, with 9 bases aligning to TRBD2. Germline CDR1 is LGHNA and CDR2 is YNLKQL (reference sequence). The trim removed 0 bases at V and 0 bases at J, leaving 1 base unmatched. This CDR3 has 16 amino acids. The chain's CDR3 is CASSQDWGGNQDTQYF. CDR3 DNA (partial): TGTGCCAGCAGCCAAGACTGGGGGGGAAACCAAGAC.

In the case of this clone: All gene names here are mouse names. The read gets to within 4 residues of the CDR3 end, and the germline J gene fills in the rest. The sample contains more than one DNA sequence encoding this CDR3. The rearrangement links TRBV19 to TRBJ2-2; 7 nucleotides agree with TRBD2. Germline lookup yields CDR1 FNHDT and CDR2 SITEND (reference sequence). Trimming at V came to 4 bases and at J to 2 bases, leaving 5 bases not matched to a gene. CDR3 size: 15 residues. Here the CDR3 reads CASSPGTVNTGQLYF. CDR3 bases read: TGTGCCAGCAGTCCCGGGACTGTCAACACCGGG.